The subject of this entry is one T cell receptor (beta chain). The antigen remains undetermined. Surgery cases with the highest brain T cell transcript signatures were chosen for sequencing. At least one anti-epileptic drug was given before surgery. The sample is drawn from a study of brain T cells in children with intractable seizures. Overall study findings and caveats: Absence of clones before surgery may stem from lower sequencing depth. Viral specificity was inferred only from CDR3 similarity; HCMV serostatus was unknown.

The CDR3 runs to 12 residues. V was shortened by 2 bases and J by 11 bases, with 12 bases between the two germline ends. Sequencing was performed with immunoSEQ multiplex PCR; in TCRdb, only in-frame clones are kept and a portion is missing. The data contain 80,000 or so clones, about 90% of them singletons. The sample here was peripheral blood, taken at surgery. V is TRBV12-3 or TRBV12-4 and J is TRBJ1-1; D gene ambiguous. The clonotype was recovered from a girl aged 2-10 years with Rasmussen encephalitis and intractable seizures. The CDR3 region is CASSLSMGKAFF. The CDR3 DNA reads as TGTGCCAGCAGTTTAAGTATGGGGAAGGCTTTCTTT.